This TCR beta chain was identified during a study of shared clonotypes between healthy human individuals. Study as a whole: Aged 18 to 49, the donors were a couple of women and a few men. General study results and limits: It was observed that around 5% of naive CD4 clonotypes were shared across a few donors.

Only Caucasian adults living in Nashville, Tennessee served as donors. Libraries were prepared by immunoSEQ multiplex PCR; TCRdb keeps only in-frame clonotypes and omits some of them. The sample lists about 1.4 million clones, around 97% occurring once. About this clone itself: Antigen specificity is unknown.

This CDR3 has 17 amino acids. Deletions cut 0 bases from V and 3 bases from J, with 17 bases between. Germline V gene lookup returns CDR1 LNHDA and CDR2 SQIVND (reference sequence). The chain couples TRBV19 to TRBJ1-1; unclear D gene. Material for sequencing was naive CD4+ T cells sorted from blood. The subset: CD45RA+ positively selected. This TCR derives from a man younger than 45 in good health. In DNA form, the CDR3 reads TGTGCCAGTAGTATAGATCAGTCGGGCAGACCGTACACTGAAGCTTTCTTT. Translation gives CASSIDQSGRPYTEAFF. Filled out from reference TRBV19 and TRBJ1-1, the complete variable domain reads DGGITQSPKYLFRKEGQNVTLSCEQNLNHDAMYWYRQDPGQGLRLIYYSQIVNDFQKGDIAEGYSVSREKKESFPLTVTSAQKNPTAFYLCASSIDQSGRPYTEAFFGQGTRLTVV.